These 13 T cell receptor delta chains share one sample of origin, sequenced in a study of γδ T cells in repeated Plasmodium falciparum infection. TCRdb processed the multiplex PCR reads again with the CATT caller. The sample shows roughly 90,000 delta-chain clones, under 1.5% of them seen only once. Gammadelta T cells were flow-sorted from PBMC into Vgamma9/Vdelta2+ and Vdelta2-negative populations for bulk analysis. Sequences were obtained from gamma-delta T cells from blood. The receptors here all came from a pool of human donors (malaria-infected and uninfected, not separated).

A few counts support this clone. The protein in TCRdb stems from a much larger clone and differs at residue 9 from this DNA's translation, likely a read error; here the protein is translated from the DNA. The V call is TRDV2, the J call TRDJ1, with TRDD3 matching 10 bases. The J gene is absent in TCRdb and was assigned here via DNA matching to germline. This CDR3 spans 15 amino acids. Germline CDR1 GEAIGNYY, CDR2 EKD. Trimming at V came to 3 bases and at J to 4 bases, leaving 7 bases not matched to a gene. The CDR3 nucleotides are TGTGCCTGTGACCAAACTGGGGGATGCGGCGATAAACTCATCTTT. Protein product: CACDQTGGCGDKLIF.

This clone was detected many times. The protein held in TCRdb is that of a much larger clone and does not match this DNA's translation at residue 3, likely because of a read error; the protein shown is translated from the DNA. The chain combines TRDV1 with TRDJ1, with 9 nucleotides matching TRDD3. The germline V gene has CDR1 TSWWSYY and CDR2 QGS. CDR3 length: 18 amino acids. CDR3 loop: CAPGELSYWGTPYSKLIF. Written as DNA, the CDR3 is TGTGCTCCTGGGGAACTGTCCTACTGGGGGACCCCCTATAGTAAACTCATCTTT.

This clone was counted between two and nine times. TCRdb's entry gives the protein of a much larger clone, which mismatches this DNA's translation at residue 18, likely from a read error; the protein reported here is translated from the DNA. V is TRDV1 and J is TRDJ1; D is possibly TRDD3 (6 bases). The germline gives CDR1 TSWWSYY, CDR2 QGS. CDR3 length: 19 amino acids. CDR3: CALGLGLPILGHYTDKLTF. The CDR3 DNA is TGTGCTCTTGGGTTGGGCCTCCCAATACTGGGACACTACACCGATAAACTCACCTTT.

This clone was recorded a few times. This DNA's translation differs at residue 17 from TCRdb's protein, which comes from a much larger clone; a read error is likely, and the protein shown is translated from the DNA. The V and J genes are TRDV2 and TRDJ3, with 9 bases that match TRDD3. Here the J gene was assigned by germline matching of the DNA, as TCRdb has none. CDR1 GEAIGNYY and CDR2 EKD come from the germline V gene. The CDR3 length is 22 residues. The CDR3 DNA is TGTGCCTGTGACGCAGGGACCGTTACTGGGGGACGCCCAGCCTGGGACGCCCGACAGATGTTTTTC. This translates into CACDAGTVTGGRPAWDARQMFF.

A note on this clone: TCRdb lists the protein of a much larger clone for this DNA, which differs at residue 12, so this is likely a read error; the protein given here is translated from the DNA itself. Within the sample, other DNA sequences also encode this same CDR3. V is TRDV1 and J is TRDJ1, with D unclear. Assignment of the J gene here rests on matching the DNA to germline, because TCRdb gives none. The CDR3 runs to 22 residues. V was shortened by 1 base and J by 1 base, with 31 bases between the two germline ends. Germline V CDR1 and CDR2: TSWWSYY, QGS. The CDR3 sequence: CALGERANRSNRGRCFTDKLIF. For the CDR3, the DNA is TGTGCTCTTGGGGAACGCGCCAACAGGTCCAACCGGGGCCGATGCTTCACCGATAAACTCATCTTT.

This clone was recorded a few times. The protein given by TCRdb reflects a much larger clone and differs at residue 13 from this DNA's translation, likely from a read error; the protein shown is the DNA's translation. The gene calls are TRDV1 and TRDJ1; TRDD3 aligns across 10 bases. Because TCRdb records no J gene, it was assigned here through a match of the DNA to germline. The CDR3 is 16 residues long. Unmatched junction bases numbered 13, after V lost 2 bases and J lost 10 bases. CDR1 and CDR2 (germline): TSWWSYY, QGS. This chain's CDR3 is CALGEFPALGDKRLIF. CDR3 nucleotide sequence: TGTGCTCTTGGGGAATTTCCCGCTCTGGGGGATAAAAGACTCATCTTT.

Concerning this clone itself: The protein in TCRdb stems from a much larger clone and differs at residue 6 from this DNA's translation, likely a read error; here the protein is translated from the DNA. This rearrangement joins TRDV2 to TRDJ1, with 11 bases identical to TRDD3. The J gene was not available in TCRdb and was assigned here by matching the DNA to germline segments. The trim removed 4 bases at V and 6 bases at J, leaving 27 bases unmatched. CDR1 and CDR2 from the germline V gene are GEAIGNYY and EKD. The CDR3 has 21 residues. The CDR3 DNA follows: TGTGCCTGTGATATAGTAGGCGGCTCGCCTGGGGGATACTTCAAGGGTCATAAACTCATCTTT. Its translation is CACDIVGGSPGGYFKGHKLIF.

This clone was counted only a few times. The translation of this DNA and the TCRdb protein of a much larger clone differ at residue 4, probably owing to a read error; the protein shown here is translated from the DNA. The chain is built from TRDV3 and TRDJ1; perhaps TRDD2 as D (6 bases). As TCRdb names no J gene, one was assigned here on the basis of a DNA match to germline. Trimming took 4 bases from V and 1 from J, leaving 25 bases between them. Germline V gene sequence: CDR1 TVYSNPD, CDR2 GDNSRS (reference sequence). This CDR3 has 17 amino acids. The CDR3 bases are TGTGCCTATAGACCTTCCCCTCGGGGGGCCCGCACCGATAAACTCATCTTT. This gives the protein CAYRPSPRGARTDKLIF.

For this clone: TCRdb attributes to this sequence the protein of a much larger clone, which differs from the DNA translation at residue 10; a read error is likely, and the protein displayed is translated from the DNA. J is TRDJ1 and V is TRDV2; D is undetermined. TCRdb lists no J gene, so it was determined here by aligning the DNA to germline. Germline assignment: CDR1 GEAIGNYY and CDR2 EKD. This CDR3 is 14 amino acids long. Trimming took off 0 bases at V and 7 bases at J, with 14 bases between the two ends. CDR3 nucleotides: TGTGCCTGTGACACCGGCCGATTAGCCGGTAAACTCATCTTT. Amino acid sequence: CACDTGRLAGKLIF.

This clone was seen repeatedly, ten times or more. This sequence joins TRDV1 and TRDJ1; TRDD3 matches 10 bases. In the absence of a J gene in TCRdb, the DNA was matched to germline to assign it here. The V gene end was trimmed by 4 bases and the J gene end by 2 bases; junction bases not matched to a gene: 16. The CDR3 spans 19 residues. The germline V gene encodes CDR1 TSWWSYY and CDR2 QGS. The CDR3 loop is CALGVHFSLLGDRTDKLIF. The CDR3 DNA sequence: TGTGCTCTTGGGGTCCACTTCTCATTACTGGGGGATCGGACCGATAAACTCATCTTT.

A remark on this clone: Only one base separates this from a far larger clonotype, so it likely reflects a read error. This same CDR3 is encoded by further DNA sequences in the sample. The chain links TRDV1 to TRDJ1, with 12 nucleotides matching TRDD3. The CDR3 has 22 residues. V lost 1 base to trimming and J lost 3 bases; unmatched junction nucleotides: 21. Germline values: CDR1 TSWWSYY, CDR2 QGS. The CDR3, as DNA: TGTGCTCTTGGGGAACGTGCTCAATATCTCTACTGGGGGATACCGTGGTCCGATAAACTCATCTTT. Translated, it gives CALGERAQYLYWGIPWSDKLIF.

On this clone: A read error is likely here: a far larger clone is one base away. Other DNA sequences in this sample translate to the same CDR3. This chain joins TRDV3 and TRDJ1; 8 positions match TRDD3. The J gene, not given by TCRdb, was assigned here from a germline match of the nucleotide sequence. With V trimmed by 2 bases and J by 8 bases, 16 bases remained unmatched. Germline V gene lookup returns CDR1 TVYSNPD and CDR2 GDNSRS (reference sequence). The CDR3 runs to 15 residues. DNA of the CDR3: TGTGCCTTTTCCCAGCTCTTGCGGGGATACACAAAACTCATCTTT. It codes for CAFSQLLRGYTKLIF.

With respect to this clone: The protein TCRdb gives is from a much larger clone and does not agree with this DNA's translation at residue 3, likely a read error; the protein shown here comes from the DNA. This chain uses TRDV1 with TRDJ1, with 7 bases matching TRDD3. There are 19 residues in the CDR3. Germline-derived CDR1 and CDR2 are TSWWSYY and QGS. CDR3 sequence: CAPGEHKGVLGPYTDKLIF. CDR3 coding DNA: TGTGCTCCTGGGGAACACAAGGGAGTACTGGGGCCGTACACCGATAAACTCATCTTT.